Listed here are 11 T cell receptor beta chains from one sample, sequenced in a study of blood T cells in healthy people across ages. A second PCR, run for about 6 to 11 cycles, used a sample-barcoded 5' primer plus a J-beta primer mix. Using its own MiXCR run on the 5' RACE reads, TCRdb lists one record per CDR3 protein. The table records more than 1,400,000 distinct CDR3 sequences, approximately 42% of them present only once. The sample was blood. The receptors derive from a woman between 18 and 29 years old in good health.

The CDR3 DNA follows: TGTGCCAGCAGTACGTCCCTAGCGGGAGGCTACAATGAGCAGTTCTTC. Translating gives CASSTSLAGGYNEQFF. This chain joins TRBV6-5 and TRBJ2-1; 11 positions match TRBD2. This CDR3 contains 16 residues. The ends lost 5 bases at V and 3 bases at J; junction bases unmatched: 6. Germline V CDR1 and CDR2: MNHEY, SVGAGI.

The chain couples TRBV4-1 to TRBJ2-7; D perhaps matches TRBD2 (6 bases). V lost 1 base and J lost 3, with 13 bases in between. The V gene's germline CDR1 is MGHRA and CDR2 YSYEKL. This CDR3 is 15 amino acids long. The CDR3: CASSQGPGGDYEQYF. DNA for the CDR3: TGCGCCAGCAGCCAAGGCCCAGGAGGGGACTACGAGCAGTACTTC.

J is TRBJ1-2 and V is TRBV28; 9 nucleotides line up with TRBD1. V shed 6 bases and J 0 bases; nucleotides not matched to a gene: 5. Germline loops: CDR1 MDHEN, CDR2 SYDVKM. The CDR3 is 15 residues long. CDR3 DNA: TGTGCCAGCAGCTGGGACAGGGCATCTAACTATGGCTACACCTTC. Residues: CASSWDRASNYGYTF.

The chain is built from TRBV11-2 and TRBJ1-1; D call uncertain. The length of the CDR3 is 12 residues. The germline V gene has CDR1 SGHAT and CDR2 FQNNGV. Trimming took off 4 bases at V and 10 bases at J, with 13 bases between the two ends. The CDR3 protein is CASSSEVQSAFF. In DNA form, the CDR3 reads TGTGCCAGCAGCTCAGAGGTACAGTCAGCTTTCTTT.

The chain employs TRBV7-9 and TRBJ2-5, with 9 bases lining up with TRBD2. This CDR3 has 16 residues. CDR1 SEHNR and CDR2 FQNEAQ come from the germline V gene (reference sequence). V lost 5 bases to trimming and J lost 11 bases; unmatched junction nucleotides: 18. The chain's CDR3 is CASSMPIAGADNEQYF. Written as DNA, the CDR3 is TGTGCCAGCAGCATGCCTATAGCGGGGGCCGACAATGAGCAGTACTTC.

The CDR3 coding sequence is TGTGCCATCAGTGAGTCCCCGGGGGACGCGGAGCAGTTCTTC. This translates into CAISESPGDAEQFF. The chain uses TRBV10-3 and TRBJ2-1; tentative D call: TRBD2 (6 bases). Trimming took 0 bases from V and 10 from J, leaving 13 bases between them. Germline CDR1 reads ENHRY; CDR2 reads SYGVKD. The CDR3 spans 14 residues.

V usage is TRBV15 and J usage is TRBJ2-5; 10 bases fit TRBD2. Germline V gene data show CDR1 as LNHNV and CDR2 as YYDKDF (reference sequence). The V gene end was trimmed by 0 bases and the J gene end by 11 bases; junction bases not matched to a gene: 15. CDR3 length: 17 amino acids. For the CDR3, the DNA is TGTGCCACCAGCAGAGATCCCCCAGCGGGGGGGCCGTATGAGCAGTACTTC. Protein product: CATSRDPPAGGPYEQYF.

This rearrangement joins TRBV27 to TRBJ2-6; 7 bases are a match to TRBD1. CDR3 length: 18 amino acids. Germline-derived CDR1 and CDR2 are MNHEY and SMNVEV (reference sequence). V shed 2 bases and J 1 base; nucleotides not matched to a gene: 8. DNA of the CDR3: TGTGCCAGCAGTTTAAGGGGGACAGCTTCTTCTGGGGCCAACGTCCTGACTTTC. This sequence encodes CASSLRGTASSGANVLTF. The whole variable domain, filled in from reference TRBV27 and TRBJ2-6, reads EAQVTQNPRYLITVTGKKLTVTCSQNMNHEYMSWYRQDPGLGLRQIYYSMNVEVTDKGDVPEGYKVSRKEKRNFPLILESPSPNQTSLYFCASSLRGTASSGANVLTFGAGSRLTVL.

This clonotype occurred a few times. CDR3 DNA: TGTGCCAGCAGCCAACCGACACCCGACTCTGGGGCCAACGTCCTGACTTTC. Its protein is CASSQPTPDSGANVLTF. The chain recombines TRBV7-2 with TRBJ2-6; D unresolved. Germline values: CDR1 SGHTA, CDR2 FQGNSA. The CDR3 is 17 amino acids. Deletions cut 5 bases from V and 0 bases from J, with 14 bases between.

The chain links TRBV6-2 or TRBV6-3 to TRBJ2-1; D remains ambiguous. The CDR3 sequence is 13 residues long. V lost 2 bases and J lost 7, with 9 bases in between. The germline gives CDR1 MNHEY, CDR2 SVGEGT. This CDR3 is CASSYPSLNEQFF. In DNA form, the CDR3 reads TGTGCCAGCAGTTACCCCTCACTAAATGAGCAGTTCTTC.

V and J are TRBV20-1 and TRBJ2-7; unclear D gene. Near its end, the DNA agrees better with TRBJ2-5, so the J call may be wrong. CDR1 DFQATT and CDR2 SNEGSKA come from the germline V gene (reference sequence). This CDR3 region has 13 residues. CDR3 loop: CSARGPVAETQYF. The CDR3, as DNA: TGCAGTGCTAGAGGACCGGTGGCGGAGACCCAGTACTTC.